This T cell receptor beta chain derives from a study of T-cell reconstitution after alpha-beta-depleted transplantation in children. Findings and limits, study-wide: Recipient T cells and thymic progenitors that survived gave rise to the high TCRbeta diversity observed at day 60 in some patients. At the one-year point after transplant, T-cell counts and TCRbeta diversity were found to come mostly from T cells that had been newly produced. About two months after transplant, alpha-beta T cells reportedly came from several hundred expanded graft clones.

As concerns this clonotype: Its specificity is unknown.

Germline V lookup: CDR1 SGHDN, CDR2 FVKESK. V was clipped by 4 bases and J by 4 bases, with 11 bases between them. CDR3 length equals 13 residues. The authors prepared the TCRbeta library with unique molecular identifiers. TCRdb re-called the PCR reads through MiXCR, storing one row per CDR3 protein. The profile shows about 590,000 distinct CDR3 sequences, approximately 13% of them singletons. The sequenced sample was PBMCs, mostly from graft donor cells, obtained 360 days after TCRalphabeta/CD19-depleted stem cell transplant. The rearrangement uses TRBV14 and TRBJ2-7; D may be TRBD2 (5 bases). This receptor was taken from a male patient under 18 who had a stem cell transplant for acute myeloid leukemia, so the T cells may come from the graft donor. The CDR3 nucleotides read TGTGCCAGCAGCCTTTTTACGGGGTACGAGCAGTACTTC. It is translated as CASSLFTGYEQYF.